This T cell receptor beta chain was captured in a study of blood T cell repertoires in COVID-19. Study details: Spain, Italy and the United States supplied samples that represented acute and convalescent COVID-19.

Only in-frame clones appear in the TCRdb table, and some are missing; sequencing was by immunoSEQ multiplex PCR. The data contain a few hundred thousand clones, roughly 87% of them singletons. V lost 5 bases to trimming and J lost 8 bases, with 3 bases between them. Germline lookup yields CDR1 SEHNR and CDR2 FQNEAQ (reference sequence). The length of the CDR3 is 9 residues. Assignment of participants to cohorts was predicated upon participant-reported clinical history. Recovery meant two consecutive negative NP/OP PCR tests, professional clearance, or resolved symptoms. The specimen sequenced was PBMCs or T cells enriched from blood (not recorded which). The source is a woman aged 18-29 years who had recovered from COVID-19. J is TRBJ1-1 and V is TRBV7-9; D call uncertain. The DNA of the CDR3 is TGTGCCAGCAGCCCGGAAGCTTTCTTT. This translates into CASSPEAFF.